This TCR beta chain was identified in a study of cytomegalovirus exposure and HLA in healthy donors. The wider study: The study placed approximately 81% of its approximately 380 genotyped donors in the Caucasian-associated ancestry cluster.

Findings and caveats of the study: The classifier was said to identify cytomegalovirus status with high specificity and sensitivity. Later analysis associated a missense DCLRE1C variant with TCR beta V- and J-gene trimming. In terms of immune exposure information, only CMV serostatus was available.

As regards this clone: Its antigen is still unknown.

60 Vbeta and 13 Jbeta primers were used in PCR. This table comes from immunoSEQ multiplex PCR, and its TCRdb copy is limited to in-frame clones, with some not included. The data show over 150,000 clones, with 60% to 80% seen just once and roughly 3.5% held by the top ten. The CDR3 extends over 15 amino acids. With V trimmed by 4 bases and J by 7 bases, 9 bases remained unmatched. CDR1 MNHNS and CDR2 SASEGT come from the germline V gene. This sequence was found in a man between 25 and 39 years old in good health and CMV-seropositive. Sequenced input: PBMCs. V and J are TRBV6-1 and TRBJ1-2, with TRBD1 matching 10 bases. CDR3 region: CASSVTGGPLGGYTF. DNA of the CDR3: TGTGCCAGCAGTGTGACAGGGGGCCCTCTGGGTGGCTACACCTTC.